A single TCR beta chain is shown here with its context. Antigen unknown. The missing conserved phenylalanine or tryptophan at the end of this CDR3 makes a read error likely. The DNA is left out, because the CDR3 cannot be placed on it with certainty; the CDR3 is given as TCRdb lists it. The patients chosen for sequencing had shown expansion of CD8+CD57+ cells (detected by flow cytometry). Blood samples were obtained from patients who had received no prior therapy. These data are taken from a study of CD8+CD57+ T cells in acquired aplastic anemia. At the level of the study: The average for DNA from sorted CD4+ and CD8+ cells was roughly 3 ug.

Study results and limitations: Some 31 sequences, all CD8+ CDR3, were shared between patients and controls.

The CDR3 is made up of 13 amino acids, end residues included. CDR1 and CDR2 (germline): SGHVS, FNYEAQ. Both TCR beta VDJ combination and CDR3 sequence profiling were carried out. Genomic DNA was the template for this profiling. TCRdb reprocessed the reads via MiXCR and lists one record per CDR3 protein. In the table there are 200,000 to 300,000 distinct CDR3 sequences, 82% of which are singletons. The source of this sequence is a human donor with aplastic anemia. The rearrangement uses TRBV7-6 and TRBJ2-3; the table's D gene call, TRBD1, was not cross checked with the DNA. The sample comprised sorted CD4+, CD8+, or CD8+CD57+ T cells (not recorded which) from PBMCs. The CDR3 region is CASSSDRGNTPPH.